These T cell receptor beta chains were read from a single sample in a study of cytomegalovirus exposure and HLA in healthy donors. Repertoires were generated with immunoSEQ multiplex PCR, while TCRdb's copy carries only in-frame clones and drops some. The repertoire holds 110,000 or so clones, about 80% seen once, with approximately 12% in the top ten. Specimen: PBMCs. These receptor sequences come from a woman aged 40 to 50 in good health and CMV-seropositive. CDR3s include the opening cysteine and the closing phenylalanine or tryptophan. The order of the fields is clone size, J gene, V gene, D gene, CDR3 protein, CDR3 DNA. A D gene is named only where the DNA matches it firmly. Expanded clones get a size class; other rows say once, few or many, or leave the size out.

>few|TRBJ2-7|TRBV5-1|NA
CASSSNSPGEQYF
TGCGCCAGCAGCAGTAACTCTCCCGGCGAGCAGTACTTC
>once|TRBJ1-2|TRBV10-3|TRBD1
CAISETPGGNGGHGYTF
TGTGCCATCAGTGAAACGCCAGGGGGCAACGGTGGTCATGGCTACACCTTC
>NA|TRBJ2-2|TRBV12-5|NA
CASGLGRQLNTGELFF
TGTGCTAGTGGTTTGGGGCGACAGTTGAACACCGGGGAGCTGTTTTTT
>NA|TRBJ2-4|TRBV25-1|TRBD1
CASSEQTGGINIQYF
TGTGCCAGCAGTGAGCAGACAGGGGGCATAAACATTCAGTACTTC
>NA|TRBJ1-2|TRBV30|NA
CAWEGGNYGYTF
TGTGCCTGGGAGGGGGGGAACTATGGCTACACCTTC
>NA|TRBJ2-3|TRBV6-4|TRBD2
CASSDGLAGARPYF
TGTGCCAGCAGTGACGGGCTAGCGGGGGCCCGCCCGTATTTT
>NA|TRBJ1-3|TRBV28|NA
CASSFPGAISGNTIYF
TGTGCCAGCAGTTTCCCCGGTGCTATCTCTGGAAACACCATATATTTT
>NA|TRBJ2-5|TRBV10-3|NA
CAILGENQETQYF
TGTGCCATCCTTGGAGAGAATCAAGAGACCCAGTACTTC
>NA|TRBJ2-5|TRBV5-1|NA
CASSPGATNQETQYF
TGCGCCAGCAGCCCAGGGGCGACCAACCAAGAGACCCAGTACTTC
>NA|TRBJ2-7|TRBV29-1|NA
CSVVPSRDEQYF
TGCAGCGTTGTTCCTAGTCGGGACGAGCAGTACTTC
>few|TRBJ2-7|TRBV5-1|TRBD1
CASSLEGQGVNEQYF
TGCGCCAGCAGCTTGGAGGGACAGGGCGTCAACGAGCAGTACTTC
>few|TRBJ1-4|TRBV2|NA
CAVREYEKLFF
TGTGCCGTCAGGGAATATGAAAAACTGTTTTTT
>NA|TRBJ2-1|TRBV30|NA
CAWGAGNEQFF
TGTGCCTGGGGGGCTGGGAATGAGCAGTTCTTC
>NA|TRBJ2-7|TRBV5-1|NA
CASSLVRGHEQYF
TGCGCCAGCAGCTTGGTTAGGGGCCACGAGCAGTACTTC
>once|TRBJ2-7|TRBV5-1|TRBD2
CASSWSTSEGEQYF
TGCGCCAGCAGCTGGTCCACTAGCGAAGGCGAGCAGTACTTC
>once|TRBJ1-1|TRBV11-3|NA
CASSSTGSEAFF
TGTGCCAGCAGCAGTACAGGTAGTGAAGCTTTCTTT
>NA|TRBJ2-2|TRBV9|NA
CASSVDALGRELFF
TGTGCCAGCAGCGTAGACGCCCTGGGGCGGGAGCTGTTTTTT
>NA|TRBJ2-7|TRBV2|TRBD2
CASTPRLAGKYF
TGTGCCAGCACACCAAGACTAGCGGGGAAGTACTTC
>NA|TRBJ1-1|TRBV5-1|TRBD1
CASSWGQGGTEAFF
TGCGCCAGCAGCTGGGGACAGGGCGGCACTGAAGCTTTCTTT
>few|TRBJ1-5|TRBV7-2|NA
CASGHRNSNQPQHF
TGTGCCAGCGGCCACCGAAACAGCAATCAGCCCCAGCATTTT
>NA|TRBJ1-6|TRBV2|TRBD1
CASSMTGKPNSPLHF
TGTGCCAGCAGCATGACAGGGAAACCTAATTCACCCCTCCACTTT
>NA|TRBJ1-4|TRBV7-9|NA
CASSLFRDRAQKLFF
TGTGCCAGCAGCTTATTCAGGGATAGGGCGCAAAAACTGTTTTTT
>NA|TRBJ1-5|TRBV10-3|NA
CAISGAGGNQPQHF
TGTGCCATCAGTGGCGCAGGGGGCAATCAGCCCCAGCATTTT
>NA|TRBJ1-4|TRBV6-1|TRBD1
CASRGQKNEKLFF
TGTGCCAGCCGGGGACAGAAGAATGAAAAACTGTTTTTT
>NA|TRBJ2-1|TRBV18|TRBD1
CASSLGQGAYNEQFF
TGTGCCAGCTCACTGGGACAGGGGGCCTACAATGAGCAGTTCTTC
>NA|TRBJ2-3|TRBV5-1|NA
CASSADSGLISTDTQYF
TGCGCCAGCAGCGCCGACTCAGGACTAATAAGCACAGATACGCAGTATTTT
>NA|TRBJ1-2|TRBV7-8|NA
CASSPTRQDHYGYTF
TGTGCCAGCAGCCCCACCAGACAGGACCACTATGGCTACACCTTC
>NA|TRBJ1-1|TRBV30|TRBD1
CAWTDRGFMNTEAFF
TGTGCCTGGACCGACAGGGGGTTTATGAACACTGAAGCTTTCTTT
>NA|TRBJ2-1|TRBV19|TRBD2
CAIGRDGLNEQFF
TGTGCCATAGGGAGGGATGGTCTGAATGAGCAGTTCTTC
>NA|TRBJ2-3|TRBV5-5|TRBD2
CASSQSTSGGGWGTQYF
TGTGCCAGCAGTCAATCTACTAGCGGGGGGGGTTGGGGTACGCAGTATTTT
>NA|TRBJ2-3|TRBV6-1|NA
CASQVLWADTQYF
TGTGCCAGCCAGGTTTTGTGGGCAGATACGCAGTATTTT
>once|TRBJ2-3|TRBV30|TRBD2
CAWILGGGTDTQYF
TGTGCCTGGATTTTGGGGGGGGGCACAGATACGCAGTATTTT
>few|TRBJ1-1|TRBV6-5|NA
CASSYATVGGTEAFF
TGTGCCAGCAGTTACGCCACCGTTGGAGGGACTGAAGCTTTCTTT
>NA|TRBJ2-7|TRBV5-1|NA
CASSLVPGQTYEQYF
TGCGCCAGCAGCTTGGTGCCAGGGCAAACCTACGAGCAGTACTTC
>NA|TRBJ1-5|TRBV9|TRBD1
CASSGTGGNQPQHF
TGTGCCAGCAGCGGGACAGGGGGCAATCAGCCCCAGCATTTT
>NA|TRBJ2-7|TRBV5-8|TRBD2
CASSLKTSGVGEQYF
TGTGCCAGCAGCTTAAAGACTAGCGGGGTTGGGGAGCAGTACTTC
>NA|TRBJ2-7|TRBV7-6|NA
CASSLGQSSIYEQYF
TGTGCCAGCAGCTTAGGACAGAGTTCCATCTACGAGCAGTACTTC
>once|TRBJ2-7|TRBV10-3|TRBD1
CAISVQGNYEQYF
TGTGCCATCAGTGTACAGGGGAACTACGAGCAGTACTTC
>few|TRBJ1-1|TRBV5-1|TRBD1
CASSTGTGWTEAFF
TGCGCCAGCAGCACGGGGACAGGGTGGACTGAAGCTTTCTTT
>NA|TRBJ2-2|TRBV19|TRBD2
CASSSGGPNTGELFF
TGTGCCAGTAGCAGCGGGGGCCCGAACACCGGGGAGCTGTTTTTT
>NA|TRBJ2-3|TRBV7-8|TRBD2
CASSLLGSGGLVDTQYF
TGTGCCAGCAGCTTACTGGGGAGCGGGGGCCTAGTGGATACGCAGTATTTT
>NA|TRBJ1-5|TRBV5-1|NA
CASRETGSSNQPQHF
TGCGCCAGCAGAGAAACAGGGAGTAGCAATCAGCCCCAGCATTTT